This TCR beta chain was retrieved from a study of blood T cell repertoires in COVID-19. Study as a whole: The samples span acute and convalescent COVID-19 from the United States, Italy and Spain. The analysed material was cDNA or gDNA that came from T cells, B-cell-depleted T cells, or PBMCs.

Per the original methods: It was from reference gene primer amplification that nucleated cell counts were estimated. Measured with immunoSEQ multiplex PCR; TCRdb has only the in-frame clones, and not every one. The V and J calls and clone size are taken from that table; D and trimming were inferred from the DNA. The repertoire holds tens of thousands of clones, with 89% as singletons. The CDR3 runs 14 residues. The V end lost 2 bases, the J end lost 3 bases, and 11 bases lay between the germline ends. Germline lookup yields CDR1 MNHEY and CDR2 SVGEGT. Sample: peripheral blood. This chain links TRBV6-2 or TRBV6-3 with TRBJ2-7; maybe TRBD1 (6 bases). This clonotype was sampled from a man aged 45-65 years with acute or convalescent COVID-19. The CDR3 protein is CASSYGGYYYEQYV. CDR3 nucleotide sequence: TGTGCCAGCAGTTACGGGGGCTACTACTACGAGCAGTACGTC.